This TCR beta chain derives from a study of cytomegalovirus exposure and HLA in healthy donors. Study-level findings and limits: In a later analysis, compared with equally common non-associated chains, HLA-associated beta chains were more expanded.

Germline V CDR1 and CDR2: ENHRY, SYGVKD. The CDR3 contains 15 residues. The V gene end was trimmed by 2 bases and the J gene end by 4 bases; junction bases not matched to a gene: 7. Researchers ran the PCR with 60 Vbeta and 13 Jbeta primers. Clones were read by immunoSEQ multiplex PCR, and TCRdb kept only the in-frame ones, dropping some. The sample carries around 70,000 clones, roughly 85% recorded once. Concerning this clone itself: The antigen is not known.

The J gene is TRBJ2-7, the V gene TRBV10-3; 8 bases match TRBD2. The origin of this receptor is a woman in her twenties or thirties in good health and CMV-seronegative. Sequenced input: PBMCs. In DNA form, the CDR3 reads TGTGCCATCAGTGAGGGGAGCGGGAGAGCATACGAGCAGTACTTC. This gives the protein CAISEGSGRAYEQYF.